This TCR beta chain was sequenced for a study of a mutant IDH1 vaccine in newly diagnosed glioma. Across the whole study: The start of vaccination came 4-6 weeks after radiotherapy alone, or with temozolomide cycles. A roughly 62% male, about 40% female split and a mean age of 40.4 years characterized treated patients. Previous care, which was radiotherapy, temozolomide, or both, most often involved both.

Only in-frame clones appear in the TCRdb table, and some are missing; sequencing was by immunoSEQ multiplex PCR. This table has around 65,000 clones, 80% appearing once. This clone was found once. Its antigen is currently unknown. This CDR3 spans 13 amino acids. Trimming cost V 7 bases and J 6 bases, with 14 bases left between them. CDR1 is MNHEY, CDR2 SVGAGI, per germline. As to time point: week 11, during vaccination. Every single dose of the vaccine, 300 ug of mutant IDH1 20-mer peptide, came with topical imiquimod. Study-wide results and limits: Pseudoprogression apparently tracked independently of changes in top peripheral T cell clonotypes.

The source of this sequence is a man in his fifties with glioma. The chain recombines TRBV6-5 with TRBJ2-3, with D possibly matching TRBD1 (5 bases). The sequenced sample was PBMCs, obtained from a glioma patient whose treatment included an IDH1 peptide vaccine. In DNA form, the CDR3 reads TGTGCCAGCACCGACGTGGACACTGATACGCAGTATTTT. Encoded protein: CASTDVDTDTQYF.